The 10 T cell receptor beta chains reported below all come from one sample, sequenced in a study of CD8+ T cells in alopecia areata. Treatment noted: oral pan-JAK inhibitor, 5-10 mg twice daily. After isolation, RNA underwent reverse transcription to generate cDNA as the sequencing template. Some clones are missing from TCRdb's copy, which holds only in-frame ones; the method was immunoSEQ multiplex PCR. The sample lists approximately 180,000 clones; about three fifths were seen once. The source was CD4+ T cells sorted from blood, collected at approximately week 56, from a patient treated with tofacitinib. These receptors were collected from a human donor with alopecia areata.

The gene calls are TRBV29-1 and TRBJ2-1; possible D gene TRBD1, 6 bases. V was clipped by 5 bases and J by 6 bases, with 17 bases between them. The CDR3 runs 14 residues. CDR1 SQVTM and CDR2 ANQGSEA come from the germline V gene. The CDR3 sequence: CSVYVRGRGNEQFF. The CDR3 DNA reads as TGCAGCGTTTATGTCAGGGGAAGGGGCAATGAGCAGTTCTTC.

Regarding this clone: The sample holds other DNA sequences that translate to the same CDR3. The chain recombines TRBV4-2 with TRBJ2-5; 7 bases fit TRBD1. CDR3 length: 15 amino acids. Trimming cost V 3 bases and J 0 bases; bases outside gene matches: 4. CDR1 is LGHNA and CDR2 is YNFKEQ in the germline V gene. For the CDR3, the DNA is TGTGCCAGCAGCCAGGGAGACAGGGACCAAGAGACCCAGTACTTC. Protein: CASSQGDRDQETQYF.

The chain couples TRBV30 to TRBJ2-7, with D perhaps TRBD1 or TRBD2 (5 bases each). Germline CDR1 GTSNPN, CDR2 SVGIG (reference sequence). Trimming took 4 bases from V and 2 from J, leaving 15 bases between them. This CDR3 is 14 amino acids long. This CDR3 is CAWTVPGPPYEQYF. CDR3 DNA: TGTGCCTGGACCGTACCGGGGCCCCCCTACGAGCAGTACTTC.

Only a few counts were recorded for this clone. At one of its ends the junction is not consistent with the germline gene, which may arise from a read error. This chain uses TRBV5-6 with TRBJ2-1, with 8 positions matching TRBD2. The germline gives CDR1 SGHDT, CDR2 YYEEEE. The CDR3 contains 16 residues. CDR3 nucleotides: TGTGCCTGCAGCCCATTAGGCGGGGGGATTGACAATGAGCAGTTCTTC. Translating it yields CACSPLGGGIDNEQFF.

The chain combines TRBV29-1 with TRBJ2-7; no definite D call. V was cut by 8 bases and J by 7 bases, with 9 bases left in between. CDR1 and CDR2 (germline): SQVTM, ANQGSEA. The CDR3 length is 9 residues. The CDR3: CSPSWEQYF. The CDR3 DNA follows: TGCAGCCCTTCCTGGGAGCAGTACTTC.

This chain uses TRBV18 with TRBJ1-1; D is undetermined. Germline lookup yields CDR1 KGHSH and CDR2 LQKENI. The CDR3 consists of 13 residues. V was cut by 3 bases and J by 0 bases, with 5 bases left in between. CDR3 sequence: CASSPTVNTEAFF. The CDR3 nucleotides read TGTGCCAGCTCACCGACGGTGAACACTGAAGCTTTCTTT.

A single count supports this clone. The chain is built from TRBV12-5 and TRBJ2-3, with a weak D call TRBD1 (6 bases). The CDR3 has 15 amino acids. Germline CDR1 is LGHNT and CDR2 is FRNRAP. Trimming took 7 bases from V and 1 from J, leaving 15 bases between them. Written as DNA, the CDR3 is TGTGCTAGTGCCAAGGGGGTCGTGGGCACAGATACGCAGTATTTT. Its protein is CASAKGVVGTDTQYF. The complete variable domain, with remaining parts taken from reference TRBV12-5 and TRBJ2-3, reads DARVTQTPRHKVTEMGQEVTMRCQPILGHNTVFWYRQTMMQGLELLAYFRNRAPLDDSGMPKDRFSAEMPDATLATLKIQPSEPRDSAVYFCASAKGVVGTDTQYFGPGTRLTVL.

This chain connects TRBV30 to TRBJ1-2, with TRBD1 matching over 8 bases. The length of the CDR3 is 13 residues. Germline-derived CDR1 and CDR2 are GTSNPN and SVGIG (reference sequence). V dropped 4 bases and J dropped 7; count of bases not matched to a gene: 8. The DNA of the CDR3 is TGTGCCTGGAAGGGGACAGGAGCGTTTGGCTACACCTTC. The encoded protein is CAWKGTGAFGYTF.

The CDR3 bases are TGTGCCAGCAGCCAGGACAGGGTGGCGGGCTACACCTTC. This sequence encodes CASSQDRVAGYTF. The rearrangement links TRBV6-5 to TRBJ1-2; 8 bases are shared with TRBD1. V shed 6 bases, J shed 8 bases, and the junction held 8 bases outside the gene matches. This CDR3 is built from 13 residues. CDR1 MNHEY and CDR2 SVGAGI come from the germline V gene.

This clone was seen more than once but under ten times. CDR3 sequence: CASSLRRPNEKLFF. CDR3 bases: TGTGCCAGCAGCTTGCGGCGCCCTAATGAAAAACTGTTTTTT. The chain employs TRBV5-6 and TRBJ1-4; D ambiguous. Germline V gene lookup returns CDR1 SGHDT and CDR2 YYEEEE. Trimming cost V 1 base and J 3 bases, with 7 bases left between them. There are 14 residues in the CDR3.